This T cell receptor (beta chain) was obtained from a study of radiotherapy plus CTLA-4 blockade in lung cancer. TCRdb's copy holds only in-frame clones and misses some; the assay was immunoSEQ multiplex PCR. Of about 87,000 clones in the sample, around nine tenths were seen once. The sample here was peripheral blood, taken from a patient treated with radiotherapy plus ipilimumab. This clonotype originated in a human donor with non-small cell lung cancer that progressed on radiotherapy plus ipilimumab.

The CDR3 sequence: CAWNRGPLEAFF. For the CDR3, the DNA is TGTGCCTGGAACAGGGGCCCCTTGGAAGCTTTCTTT. The chain has TRBV30 and TRBJ1-1; 7 bases line up with TRBD1. The germline V gene has CDR1 GTSNPN and CDR2 SVGIG (reference sequence). The CDR3 is 12 residues long. V gave up 4 bases and J gave up 8 bases; unmatched junction bases: 7.